The TCR beta chain described here comes from a study of blood T cell repertoires in COVID-19. This clone was counted a single time. Original data processing: Cell counts per sample came from amplifying reference gene primers. Clones were sequenced by immunoSEQ multiplex PCR, and TCRdb holds only the in-frame ones, with some missing. D and trimming were read from the DNA, whereas the V and J calls and clone size are those reported in that table. In the table there are approximately 150,000 clones, just over 85% of which are singletons. J gave up 1 base and V 0 bases, and 3 bases lay outside the gene matches. Germline V gives CDR1 SGHRS, CDR2 YFSETQ. The CDR3 is made up of 15 amino acids.

Sequences were obtained from peripheral blood. The rearrangement uses TRBV5-1 and TRBJ2-5; 7 bases align to TRBD1. The TCR comes from a woman aged 60-75 years with acute or convalescent COVID-19. The chain's CDR3 is CASSLETGSQETQYF. CDR3 bases: TGCGCCAGCAGCTTGGAGACAGGGTCCCAAGAGACCCAGTACTTC.